This TCR beta chain originates from a study of T cell responses to AZD1222 COVID-19 vaccine (dated by TCRdb to about 2021). Some background on the complete study: Because spike-specific TCR depth and breadth did not differ between the two schedules, AZD1222 recipients who got a second dose at roughly 4 weeks were pooled with those who got a second dose at roughly 12 weeks. Trial participants were enrolled by age into subgroups of 18-55, 56-69 and 70-plus years, and roughly 150, 30 and 60 TCR-sequenced participants, respectively, were included in these subgroups. A total of approximately 230 trial participants underwent TCR sequencing, of whom 200 to 220 received two doses of AZD1222 and some 25 received two doses of the MenACWY control vaccine. Results the study describes overall, beyond this receptor: In the small 56-69-year group, the increase in depth fell short of significance, most likely because of low power. Epitopes outside the regions mutated in the B.1.351 and B.1.1.7 variants were reportedly recognized by nearly half of the unique spike-specific TCRs. Conclusions about previously exposed vaccinees are limited, since just a handful of AZD1222 recipients were seropositive for SARS-CoV-2 at baseline. Because no samples from the day 14 peak response were available, repertoires could be characterized only after the peak T cell response. Spike-specific TCR breadth and depth rose significantly after two AZD1222 doses compared with day 0 and with MenACWY recipients. Participants were mostly white British, with more females than males. The authors suggested clonal diversity may have been underestimated. Vaccine-associated CD4 TCRs spanned the whole spike protein, with dominant responses in regions 160-218 and 743-854.

According to the study, the label for this sample's time point signals: baseline before first vaccination. Vaccinee samples came from UK trials COV001 and COV002, including a single-blind randomized controlled phase 2/3 trial of AZD1222 (ChAdOx1 nCoV-19) in healthy adults. For TCRbeta chain sequencing, PBMC samples from trial participants were taken at day 0 and at day 28 after the second dose. Spanning cysteine to phenylalanine, the CDR3 consists of 13 amino acids. Kept here is only the CDR3 DNA, which spans 39 bases and is read in frame from base 1. CDR1 and CDR2 are read off the germline V gene (reference sequence) as WNHNN and SYGVQD. At the junction V is shortened by 6 bases and J by 5 bases; bases outside the gene matches: 2. The CDR3 regions of human TCRbeta chains were subjected to immunosequencing. The study's processing was this. TCRs in the repertoires were matched against a reference library of SARS-CoV-2-specific TCRs that had been generated with the MIRA antigen-specificity platform. Breadth meant the fraction of unique TCRs that were SARS-CoV-2-associated, whereas depth meant the fraction of total T cells that were SARS-CoV-2-associated. Using the MIRA data, every spike-specific TCR was mapped to the spike region that the TCR reacted to and assigned to either a CD4 or a CD8 class. Log10-transformed breadth and depth values were compared by one-way ANOVA with Sidak's multiple comparisons tests. In TCRdb, the immuneACCESS table is reduced to in-frame sequences with V and J assigned. These tables do not hold every clone; where another copy was compared, an unresolved V gene accounts for under half, and the others remain unexplained. That table furnishes V, J and clone size, whereas the DNA furnished D and trimming. The sample has 85,000 to 130,000 clones on record, around 91% of them singletons. The ten biggest clones cover around 20% of the sample.

This clone was found once. Its antigen remains undetermined. No base quality information exists; no much larger clone differs at one position. This sequence originates from an adult in good health. The chain joins TRBV10-1 to TRBJ2-2; a stretch of 8 junction bases matches TRBD1. Sequencing was performed on peripheral blood, taken on day 0 of AZD1222 vaccination. The DNA reads TGCGCCAGCAGCACAGGGGGTACCGGGGAGCTGTTTTTT. Translated, it gives CASSTGGTGELFF.